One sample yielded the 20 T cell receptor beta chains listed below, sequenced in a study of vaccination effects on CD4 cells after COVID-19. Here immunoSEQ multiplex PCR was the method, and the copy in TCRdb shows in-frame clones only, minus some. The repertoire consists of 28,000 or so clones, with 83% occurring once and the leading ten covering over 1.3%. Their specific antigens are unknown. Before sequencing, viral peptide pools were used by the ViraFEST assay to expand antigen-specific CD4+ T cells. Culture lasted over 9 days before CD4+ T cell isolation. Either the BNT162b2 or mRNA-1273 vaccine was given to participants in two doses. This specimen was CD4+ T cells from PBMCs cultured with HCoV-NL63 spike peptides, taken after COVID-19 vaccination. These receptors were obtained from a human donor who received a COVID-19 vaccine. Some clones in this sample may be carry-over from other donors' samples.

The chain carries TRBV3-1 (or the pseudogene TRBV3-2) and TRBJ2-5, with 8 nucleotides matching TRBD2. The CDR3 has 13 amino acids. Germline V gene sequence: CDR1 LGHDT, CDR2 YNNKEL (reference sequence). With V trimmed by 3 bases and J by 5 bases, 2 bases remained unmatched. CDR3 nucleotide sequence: TGTGCCAGCAGCCAGGCTAGCGGGGAGACCCAGTACTTC. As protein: CASSQASGETQYF.

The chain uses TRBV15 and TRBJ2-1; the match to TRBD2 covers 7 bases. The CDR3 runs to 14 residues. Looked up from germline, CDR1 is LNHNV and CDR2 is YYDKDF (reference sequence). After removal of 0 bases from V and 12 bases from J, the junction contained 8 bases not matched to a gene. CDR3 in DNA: TGTGCCACCAGCAGAGATGGGGCTAGCGGTCCGCAGTTCTTC. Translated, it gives CATSRDGASGPQFF. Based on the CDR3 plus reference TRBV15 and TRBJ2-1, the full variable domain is DAMVIQNPRYQVTQFGKPVTLSCSQTLNHNVMYWYQQKSSQAPKLLFHYYDKDFNNEADTPDNFQSRRPNTSFCFLDIRSPGLGDTAMYLCATSRDGASGPQFFGPGTRLTVL.

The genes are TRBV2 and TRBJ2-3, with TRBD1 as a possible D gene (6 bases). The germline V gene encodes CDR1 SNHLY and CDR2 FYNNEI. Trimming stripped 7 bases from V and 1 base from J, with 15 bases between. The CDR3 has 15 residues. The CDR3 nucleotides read TGTGCCAGCACCCCTCAGGGGCTGGGCACAGATACGCAGTATTTT. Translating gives CASTPQGLGTDTQYF.

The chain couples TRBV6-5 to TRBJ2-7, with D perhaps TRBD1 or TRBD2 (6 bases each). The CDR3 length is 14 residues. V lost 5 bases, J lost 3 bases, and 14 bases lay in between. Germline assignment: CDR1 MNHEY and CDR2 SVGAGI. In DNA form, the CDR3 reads TGTGCCAGCAGTAGGACTACAGGGCTCTACGAGCAGTACTTC. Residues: CASSRTTGLYEQYF.

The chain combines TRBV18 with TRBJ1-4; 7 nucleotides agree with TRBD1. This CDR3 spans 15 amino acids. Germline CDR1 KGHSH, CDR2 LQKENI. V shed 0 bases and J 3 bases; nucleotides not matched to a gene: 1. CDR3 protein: CASSPPGGSNEKLFF. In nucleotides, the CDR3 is TGTGCCAGCTCACCACCAGGGGGCTCTAATGAAAAACTGTTTTTT.

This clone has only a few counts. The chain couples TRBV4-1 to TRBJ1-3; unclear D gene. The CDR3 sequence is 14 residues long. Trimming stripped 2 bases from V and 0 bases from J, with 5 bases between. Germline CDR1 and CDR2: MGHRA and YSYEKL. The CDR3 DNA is TGCGCCAGCAGCCAACCGCGCTCTGGAAACACCATATATTTT. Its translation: CASSQPRSGNTIYF.

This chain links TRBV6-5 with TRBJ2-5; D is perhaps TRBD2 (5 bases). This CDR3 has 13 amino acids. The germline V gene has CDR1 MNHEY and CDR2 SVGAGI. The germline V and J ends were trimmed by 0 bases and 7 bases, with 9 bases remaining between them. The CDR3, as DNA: TGTGCCAGCAGTTACTCGGAGGTTGGGACCCAGTACTTC. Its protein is CASSYSEVGTQYF.

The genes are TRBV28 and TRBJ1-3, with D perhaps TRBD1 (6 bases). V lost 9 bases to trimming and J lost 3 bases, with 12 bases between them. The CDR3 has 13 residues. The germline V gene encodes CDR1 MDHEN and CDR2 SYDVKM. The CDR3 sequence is CARQGVFGNTIYF. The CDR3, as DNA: TGTGCCAGACAGGGAGTGTTTGGAAACACCATATATTTT.

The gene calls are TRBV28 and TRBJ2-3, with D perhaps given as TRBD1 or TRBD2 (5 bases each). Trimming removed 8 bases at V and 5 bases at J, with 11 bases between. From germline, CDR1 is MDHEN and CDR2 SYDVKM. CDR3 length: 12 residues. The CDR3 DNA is TGTGCCAGCCGGGACCACAGAGATACGCAGTATTTT. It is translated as CASRDHRDTQYF.

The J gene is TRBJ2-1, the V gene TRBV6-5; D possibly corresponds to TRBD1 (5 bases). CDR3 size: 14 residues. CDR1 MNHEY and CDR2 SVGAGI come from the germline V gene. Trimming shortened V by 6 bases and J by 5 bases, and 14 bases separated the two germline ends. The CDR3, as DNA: TGTGCCAGCAGATCACCCCTGGGGCACAATGAGCAGTTCTTC. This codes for CASRSPLGHNEQFF.

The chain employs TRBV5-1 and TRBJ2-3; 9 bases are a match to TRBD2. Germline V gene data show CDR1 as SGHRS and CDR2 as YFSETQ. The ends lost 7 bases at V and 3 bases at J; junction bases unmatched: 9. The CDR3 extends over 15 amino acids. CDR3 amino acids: CASQLLAGQTDTQYF. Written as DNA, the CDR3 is TGCGCCAGCCAGCTCCTAGCGGGGCAAACAGATACGCAGTATTTT.

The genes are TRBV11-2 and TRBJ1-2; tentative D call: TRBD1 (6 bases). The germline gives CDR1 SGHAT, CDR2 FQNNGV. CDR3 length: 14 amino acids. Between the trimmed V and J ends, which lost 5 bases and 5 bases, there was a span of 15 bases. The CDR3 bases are TGTGCCAGCAGCACGACAGGCGGAACTTATGGCTACACCTTC. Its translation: CASSTTGGTYGYTF.

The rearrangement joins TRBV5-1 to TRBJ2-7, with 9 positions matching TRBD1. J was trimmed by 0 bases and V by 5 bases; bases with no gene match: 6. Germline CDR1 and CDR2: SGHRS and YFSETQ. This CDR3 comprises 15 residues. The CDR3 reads CASSKDRGPSYEQYV. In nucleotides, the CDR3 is TGCGCCAGCAGTAAGGACAGGGGCCCCTCCTACGAGCAGTACGTC.

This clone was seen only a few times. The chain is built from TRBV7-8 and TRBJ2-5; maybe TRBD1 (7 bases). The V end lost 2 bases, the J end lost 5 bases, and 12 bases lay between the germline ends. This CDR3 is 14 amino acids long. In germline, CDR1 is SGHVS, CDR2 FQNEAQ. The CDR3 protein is CASSLLSGGETQYF. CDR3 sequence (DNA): TGTGCCAGCAGCTTACTATCAGGGGGGGAGACCCAGTACTTC.

CDR3 sequence reads: CASNRQSHYEQYV. The CDR3, as DNA: TGTGCCAGCAATCGGCAGTCCCACTACGAGCAGTACGTC. This chain uses TRBV2 with TRBJ2-7; D remains ambiguous. The V gene lost 7 bases and the J gene lost 3 bases, with 13 bases spanning the gap. The CDR3 contains 13 residues. Germline loops: CDR1 SNHLY, CDR2 FYNNEI.

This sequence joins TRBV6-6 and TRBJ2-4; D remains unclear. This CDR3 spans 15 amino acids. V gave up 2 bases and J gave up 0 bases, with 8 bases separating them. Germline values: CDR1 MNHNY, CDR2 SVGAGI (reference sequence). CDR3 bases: TGTGCCAGCAGTTACCTGAGTCCAGCCAAAAACATTCAGTACTTC. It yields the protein CASSYLSPAKNIQYF.

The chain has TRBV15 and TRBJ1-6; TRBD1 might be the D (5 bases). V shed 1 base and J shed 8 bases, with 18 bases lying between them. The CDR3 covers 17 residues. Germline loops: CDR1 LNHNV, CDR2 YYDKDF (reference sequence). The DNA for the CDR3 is TGTGCCACCAGCAGAGGGGGCAGGTGGGGGTTGGATTCACCCCTCCACTTT. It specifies CATSRGGRWGLDSPLHF.

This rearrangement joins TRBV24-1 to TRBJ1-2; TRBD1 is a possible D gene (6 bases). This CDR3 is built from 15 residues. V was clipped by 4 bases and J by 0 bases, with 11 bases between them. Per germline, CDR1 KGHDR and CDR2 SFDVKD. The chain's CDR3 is CATSDGQTANYGYTF. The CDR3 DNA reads TGTGCCACCAGTGACGGACAGACAGCTAACTATGGCTACACCTTC.

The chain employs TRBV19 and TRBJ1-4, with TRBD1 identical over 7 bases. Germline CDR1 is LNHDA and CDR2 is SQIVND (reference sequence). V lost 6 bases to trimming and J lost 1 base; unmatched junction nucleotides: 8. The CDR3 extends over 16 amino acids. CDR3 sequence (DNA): TGTGCCAGTAGGGTACAGGGGATGGTAACTAATGAAAAACTGTTTTTT. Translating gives CASRVQGMVTNEKLFF.

CDR3 bases: TGTGCCAGCAGCCGTAGAACTCCGCAGGGGTACTATGGTTCACCCCTCCACTTT. It is translated as CASSRRTPQGYYGSPLHF. J is TRBJ1-6 and V is TRBV11-2; the D gene is possibly TRBD1 (6 bases). Germline-derived CDR1 and CDR2 are SGHAT and FQNNGV. Trimming took 5 bases from V and 9 from J, leaving 26 bases between them. The CDR3 has 18 residues.